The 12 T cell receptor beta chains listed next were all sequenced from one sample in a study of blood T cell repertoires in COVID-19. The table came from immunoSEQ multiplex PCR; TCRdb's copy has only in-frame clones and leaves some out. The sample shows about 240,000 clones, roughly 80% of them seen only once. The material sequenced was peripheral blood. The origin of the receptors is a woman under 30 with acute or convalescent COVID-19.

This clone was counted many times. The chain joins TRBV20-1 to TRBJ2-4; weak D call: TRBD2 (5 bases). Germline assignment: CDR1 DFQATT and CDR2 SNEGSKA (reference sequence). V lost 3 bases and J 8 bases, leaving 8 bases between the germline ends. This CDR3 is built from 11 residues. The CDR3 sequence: CSARRVDIQYF. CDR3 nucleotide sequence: TGCAGTGCTAGGCGGGTAGACATTCAGTACTTC.

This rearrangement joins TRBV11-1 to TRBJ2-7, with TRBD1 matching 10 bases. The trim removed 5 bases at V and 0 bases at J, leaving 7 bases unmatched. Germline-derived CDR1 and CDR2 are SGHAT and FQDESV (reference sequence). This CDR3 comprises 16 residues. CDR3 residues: CASSARDRGSSYEQYF. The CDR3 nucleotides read TGTGCCAGCAGCGCGAGGGACAGGGGAAGCTCCTACGAGCAGTACTTC.

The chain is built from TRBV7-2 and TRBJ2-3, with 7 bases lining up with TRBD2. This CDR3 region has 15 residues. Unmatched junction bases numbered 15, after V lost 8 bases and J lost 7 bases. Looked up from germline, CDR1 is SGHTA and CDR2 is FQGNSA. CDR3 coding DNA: TGTGCCAGCGGGAGGGGCGGGAGTTTCGCAAATACGCAGTATTTT. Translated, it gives CASGRGGSFANTQYF.

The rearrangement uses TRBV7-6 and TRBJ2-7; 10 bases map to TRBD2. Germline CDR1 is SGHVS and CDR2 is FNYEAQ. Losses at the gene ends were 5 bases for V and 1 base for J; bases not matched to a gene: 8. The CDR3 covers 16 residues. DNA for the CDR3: TGTGCCAGCAGCCCGACGACTAGCGGGCCGTCCTACGAGCAGTACTTC. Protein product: CASSPTTSGPSYEQYF.

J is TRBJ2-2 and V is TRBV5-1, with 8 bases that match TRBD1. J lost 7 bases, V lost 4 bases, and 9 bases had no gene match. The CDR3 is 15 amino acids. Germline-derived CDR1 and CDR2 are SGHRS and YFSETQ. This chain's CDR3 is CASSTGQGRDGELFF. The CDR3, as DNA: TGCGCCAGCAGCACCGGACAGGGCCGGGACGGGGAGCTGTTTTTT.

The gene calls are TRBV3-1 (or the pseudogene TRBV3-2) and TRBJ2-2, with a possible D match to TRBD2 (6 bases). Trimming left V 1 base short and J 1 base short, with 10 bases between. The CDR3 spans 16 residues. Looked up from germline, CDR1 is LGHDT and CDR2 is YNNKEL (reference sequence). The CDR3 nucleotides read TGTGCCAGCAGCCAAGGTGGTAGCGGGAACACCGGGGAGCTGTTTTTT. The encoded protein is CASSQGGSGNTGELFF.

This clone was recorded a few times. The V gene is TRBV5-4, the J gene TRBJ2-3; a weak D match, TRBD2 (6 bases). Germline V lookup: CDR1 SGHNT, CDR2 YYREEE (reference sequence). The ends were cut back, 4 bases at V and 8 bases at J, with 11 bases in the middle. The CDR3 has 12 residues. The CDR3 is CASSPDYGTQYF. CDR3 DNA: TGTGCCAGCAGCCCGGACTACGGTACGCAGTATTTT.

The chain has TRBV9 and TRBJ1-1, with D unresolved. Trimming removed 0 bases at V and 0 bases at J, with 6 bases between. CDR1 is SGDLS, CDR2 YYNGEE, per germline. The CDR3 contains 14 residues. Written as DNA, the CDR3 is TGTGCCAGCAGCGTAGAACCAGTGAACACTGAAGCTTTCTTT. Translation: CASSVEPVNTEAFF.

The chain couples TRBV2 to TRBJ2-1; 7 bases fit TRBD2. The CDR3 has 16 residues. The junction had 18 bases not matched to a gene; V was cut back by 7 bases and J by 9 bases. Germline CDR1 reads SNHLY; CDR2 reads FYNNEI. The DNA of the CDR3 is TGTGCCAGCATCCCATTGGGAGTGGGGGGGATGAGTGAGCAGTTCTTC. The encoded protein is CASIPLGVGGMSEQFF.

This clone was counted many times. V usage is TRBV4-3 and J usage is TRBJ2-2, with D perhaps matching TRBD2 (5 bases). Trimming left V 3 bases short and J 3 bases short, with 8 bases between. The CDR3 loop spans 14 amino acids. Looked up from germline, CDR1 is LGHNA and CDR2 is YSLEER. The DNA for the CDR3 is TGCGCCAGCAGCCACTACGGGGACACCGGGGAGCTGTTTTTT. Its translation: CASSHYGDTGELFF.

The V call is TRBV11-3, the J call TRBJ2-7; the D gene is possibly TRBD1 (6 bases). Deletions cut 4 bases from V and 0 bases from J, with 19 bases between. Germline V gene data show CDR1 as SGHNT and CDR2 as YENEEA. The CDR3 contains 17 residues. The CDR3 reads CASSSGSGQPNSYEQYF. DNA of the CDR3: TGTGCCAGCAGCTCAGGGTCCGGACAGCCAAACTCCTACGAGCAGTACTTC.

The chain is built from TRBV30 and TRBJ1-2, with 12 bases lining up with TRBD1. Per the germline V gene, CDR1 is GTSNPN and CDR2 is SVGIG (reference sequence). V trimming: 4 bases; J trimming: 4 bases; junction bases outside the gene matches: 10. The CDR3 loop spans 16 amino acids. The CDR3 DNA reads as TGTGCCTGGATTTGGGACAGGGGGCGTATGAGCTATGGCTACACCTTC. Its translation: CAWIWDRGRMSYGYTF. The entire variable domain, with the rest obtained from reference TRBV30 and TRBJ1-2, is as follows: SQTIHQWPATLVQPVGSPLSLECTVEGTSNPNLYWYRQAAGRGLQLLFYSVGIGQISSEVPQNLSASRPQDRQFILSSKKLLLSDSGFYLCAWIWDRGRMSYGYTFGSGTRLTVV.